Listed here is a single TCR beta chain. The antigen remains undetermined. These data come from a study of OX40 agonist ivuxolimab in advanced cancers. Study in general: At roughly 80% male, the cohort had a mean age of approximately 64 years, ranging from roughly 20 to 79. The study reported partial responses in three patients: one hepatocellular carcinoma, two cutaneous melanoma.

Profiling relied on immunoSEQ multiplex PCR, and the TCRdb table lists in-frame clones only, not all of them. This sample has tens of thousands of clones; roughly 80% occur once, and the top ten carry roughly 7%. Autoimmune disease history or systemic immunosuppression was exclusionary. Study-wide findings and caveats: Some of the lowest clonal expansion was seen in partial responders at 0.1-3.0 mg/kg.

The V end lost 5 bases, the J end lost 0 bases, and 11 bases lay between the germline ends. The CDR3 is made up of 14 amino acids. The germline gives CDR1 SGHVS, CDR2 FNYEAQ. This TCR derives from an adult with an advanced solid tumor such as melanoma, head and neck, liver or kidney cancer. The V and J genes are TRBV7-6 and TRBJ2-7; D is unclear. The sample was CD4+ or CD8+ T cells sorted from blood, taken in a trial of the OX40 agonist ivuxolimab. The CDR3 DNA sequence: TGTGCCAGCAGCCCTAAGACAACCTCCTACGAGCAGTACTTC. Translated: CASSPKTTSYEQYF.